The entry below gives a single T cell receptor beta chain sequence along with its context. Its antigen is undetermined. The data originate from a study of shared clonotypes between healthy human individuals. Study findings and constraints: Among non-shared clonotypes, generation probabilities were lower than among those shared by all four donors. The study generally estimated greater richness for naive than memory subsets.

CD8 cells regarded as naive lacked CD45RO, were positively chosen for CCR7, and omitted terminally differentiated effector memory CD45RA+ cells. Germline assignment: CDR1 ENHRY and CDR2 SYGVKD. The CDR3 has 17 residues. Trimming left V 3 bases short and J 1 base short, with 13 bases between. Several immunoSEQ 96-well plates shared each subset's DNA, each plate a replicate. Method: immunoSEQ multiplex PCR; TCRdb's copy keeps in-frame clones and lacks some. The repertoire holds some 2,100,000 clones, about 92% seen once, with 1.5% to 2% in the top ten. This clonotype was obtained from a man between 18 and 35 years old in good health. Some clones in this sample may be carry-over from other donors' samples. V and J are TRBV10-3 and TRBJ2-6, with a tentative D call TRBD2 (7 bases). Sequenced input: naive CD8+ T cells from PBMCs. Here the CDR3 reads CAISERGARSGANVLTF. The CDR3 nucleotides read TGTGCCATCAGTGAACGGGGGGCGCGTTCTGGGGCCAACGTCCTGACTTTC.